This TCR beta chain was identified during a study of T-cell memory formation after mild COVID-19. The wider study: Across donors, TCR clusters were largely donor specific. Whole-study findings and limits: CD4+ clones that contracted lay mainly in CM and EM; CD8+ ones lay in EMRA. Some responding clones appeared in pre-infection memory, suggesting cross-reactive memory joined.

A word on this clonotype: The antigen is unknown.

TCR alpha and TCR beta cDNA libraries with sample barcodes and UMIs came from 5'RACE using constant-segment primers. Each CDR3 protein is one row after TCRdb ran MiXCR on the 5' RACE reads. The sample includes fewer than 450,000 distinct CDR3 sequences, 20% to 25% of them seen just once. CDR1 and CDR2 from the germline V gene are MGHRA and YSYEKL. Deletions cut 1 base from V and 5 bases from J, with 15 bases between. The CDR3 is 17 residues long. Sequenced sample: PBMCs or a T cell subset sorted from them (not recorded which). The TCR originated in an adult woman who had mild COVID-19 (a few samples of this study predate the infection). Cell type and time point are not known. This chain connects TRBV4-1 to TRBJ1-6, with D perhaps matching TRBD1 (5 bases). The CDR3 DNA sequence: TGCGCCAGCAGCCAAGGCCTACCGGGGGTGAATAATTCACCCCTCCACTTT. Protein sequence: CASSQGLPGVNNSPLHF.